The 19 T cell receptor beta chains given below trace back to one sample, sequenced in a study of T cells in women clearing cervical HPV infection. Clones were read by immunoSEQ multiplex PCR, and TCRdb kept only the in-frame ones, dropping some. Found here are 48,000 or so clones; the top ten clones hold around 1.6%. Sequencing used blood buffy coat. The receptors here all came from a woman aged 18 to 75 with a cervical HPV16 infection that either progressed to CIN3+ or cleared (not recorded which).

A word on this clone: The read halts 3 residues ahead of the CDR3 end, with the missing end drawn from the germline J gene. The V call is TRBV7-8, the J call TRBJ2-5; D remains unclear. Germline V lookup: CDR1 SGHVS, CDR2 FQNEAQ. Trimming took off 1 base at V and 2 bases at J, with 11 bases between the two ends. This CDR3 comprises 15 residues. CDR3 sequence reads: CASSLVGTEQETQYF. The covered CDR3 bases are TGTGCCAGCAGCTTAGTAGGCACAGAGCAAGAGACC.

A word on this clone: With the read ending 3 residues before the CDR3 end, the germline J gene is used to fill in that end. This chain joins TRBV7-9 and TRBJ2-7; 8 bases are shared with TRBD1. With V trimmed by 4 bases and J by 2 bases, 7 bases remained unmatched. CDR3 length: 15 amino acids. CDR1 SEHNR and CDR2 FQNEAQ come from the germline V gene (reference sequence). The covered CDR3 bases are TGTGCCAGCAGCTCACGGACAGGGCGCCCCTACGAG. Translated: CASSSRTGRPYE. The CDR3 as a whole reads CASSSRTGRPYEQYF.

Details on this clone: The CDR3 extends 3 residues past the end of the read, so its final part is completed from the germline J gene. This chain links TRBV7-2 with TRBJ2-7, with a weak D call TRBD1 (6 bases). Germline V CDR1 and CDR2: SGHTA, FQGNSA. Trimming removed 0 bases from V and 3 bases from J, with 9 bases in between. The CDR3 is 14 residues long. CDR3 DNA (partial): TGTGCCAGCAGCTTAGCGAAGGACAGCTACGAG. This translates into CASSLAKDSYE. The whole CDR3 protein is CASSLAKDSYEQYF.

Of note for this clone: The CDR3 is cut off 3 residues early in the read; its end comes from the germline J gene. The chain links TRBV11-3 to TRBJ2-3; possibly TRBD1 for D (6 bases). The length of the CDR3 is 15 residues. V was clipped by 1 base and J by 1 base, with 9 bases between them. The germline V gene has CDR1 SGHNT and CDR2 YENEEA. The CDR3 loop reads CASSLGQVGTDTQYF. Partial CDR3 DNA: TGTGCCAGCAGCTTAGGACAGGTTGGCACAGATACG.

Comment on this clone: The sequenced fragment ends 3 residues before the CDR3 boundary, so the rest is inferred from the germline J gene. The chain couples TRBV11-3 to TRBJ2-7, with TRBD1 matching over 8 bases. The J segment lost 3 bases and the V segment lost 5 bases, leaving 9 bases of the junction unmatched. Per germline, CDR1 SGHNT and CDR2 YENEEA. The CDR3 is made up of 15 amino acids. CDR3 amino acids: CASSEGTGEFYEQYF. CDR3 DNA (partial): TGTGCCAGCAGCGAAGGGACAGGAGAATTCTACGAG.

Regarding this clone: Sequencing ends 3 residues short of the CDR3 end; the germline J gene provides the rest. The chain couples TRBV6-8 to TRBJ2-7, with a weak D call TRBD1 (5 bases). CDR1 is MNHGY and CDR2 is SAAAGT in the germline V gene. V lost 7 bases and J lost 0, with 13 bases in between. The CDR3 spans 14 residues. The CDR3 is CASNQDTSSYEQYF. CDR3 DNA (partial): TGTGCCAGCAACCAGGACACCAGCTCCTACGAG.

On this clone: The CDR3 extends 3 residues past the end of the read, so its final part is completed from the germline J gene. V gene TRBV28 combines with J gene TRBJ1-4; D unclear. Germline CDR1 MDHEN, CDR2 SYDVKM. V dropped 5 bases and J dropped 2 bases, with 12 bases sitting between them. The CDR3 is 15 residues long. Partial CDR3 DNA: TGTGCCAGCAGTACCCGTGCAGTGACTAATGAAAAA. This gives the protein CASSTRAVTNEK. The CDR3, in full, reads CASSTRAVTNEKLFF.

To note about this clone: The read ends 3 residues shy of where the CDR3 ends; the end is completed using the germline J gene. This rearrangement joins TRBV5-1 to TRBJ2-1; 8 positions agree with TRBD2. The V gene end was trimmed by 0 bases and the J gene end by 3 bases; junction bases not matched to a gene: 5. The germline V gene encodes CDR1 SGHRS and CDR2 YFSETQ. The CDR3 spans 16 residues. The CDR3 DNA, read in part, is TGCGCCAGCAGCTTGGTACTCGCGGGGGGCTACAATGAG. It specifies CASSLVLAGGYNE. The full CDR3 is CASSLVLAGGYNEQFF.

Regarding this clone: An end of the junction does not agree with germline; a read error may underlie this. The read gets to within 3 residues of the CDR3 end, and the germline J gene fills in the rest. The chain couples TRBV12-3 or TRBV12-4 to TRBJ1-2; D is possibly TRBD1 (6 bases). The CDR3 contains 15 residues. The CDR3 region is CASRLGGGRRNGYTF. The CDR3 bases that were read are TGTGCCAGCAGGTTAGGTGGGGGCCGGAGAAATGGC.

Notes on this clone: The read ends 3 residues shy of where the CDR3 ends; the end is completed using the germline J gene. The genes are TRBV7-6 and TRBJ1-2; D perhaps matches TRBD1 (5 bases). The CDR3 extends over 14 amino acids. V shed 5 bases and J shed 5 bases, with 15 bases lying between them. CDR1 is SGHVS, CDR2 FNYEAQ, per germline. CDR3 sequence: CASSPVGALYGYTF. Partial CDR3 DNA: TGTGCCAGCAGCCCGGTTGGGGCCCTGTATGGC.

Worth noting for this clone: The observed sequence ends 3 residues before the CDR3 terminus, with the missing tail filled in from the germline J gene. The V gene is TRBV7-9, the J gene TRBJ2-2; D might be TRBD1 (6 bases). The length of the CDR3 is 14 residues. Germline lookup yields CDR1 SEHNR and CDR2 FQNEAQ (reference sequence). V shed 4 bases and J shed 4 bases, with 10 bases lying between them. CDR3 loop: CASSWDTGTGELFF. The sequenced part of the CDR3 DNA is TGTGCCAGCAGCTGGGACACGGGCACCGGGGAG.

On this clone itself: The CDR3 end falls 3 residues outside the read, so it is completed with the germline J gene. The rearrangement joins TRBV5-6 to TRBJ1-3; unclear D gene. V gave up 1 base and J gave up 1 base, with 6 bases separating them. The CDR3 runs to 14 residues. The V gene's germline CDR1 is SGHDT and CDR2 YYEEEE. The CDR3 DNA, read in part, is TGTGCCAGCAGCTTGATTCCATCTGGAAACACC. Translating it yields CASSLIPSGNT. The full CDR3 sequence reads CASSLIPSGNTIYF.

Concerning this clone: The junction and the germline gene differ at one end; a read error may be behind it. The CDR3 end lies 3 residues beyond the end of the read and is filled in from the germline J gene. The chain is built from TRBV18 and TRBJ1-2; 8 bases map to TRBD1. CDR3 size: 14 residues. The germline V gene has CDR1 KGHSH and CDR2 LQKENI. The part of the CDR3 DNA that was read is TGTGCCAGCTCTCCACAGGGGGTTGCGATTGGC. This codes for CASSPQGVAIG. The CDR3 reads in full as CASSPQGVAIGYTF.

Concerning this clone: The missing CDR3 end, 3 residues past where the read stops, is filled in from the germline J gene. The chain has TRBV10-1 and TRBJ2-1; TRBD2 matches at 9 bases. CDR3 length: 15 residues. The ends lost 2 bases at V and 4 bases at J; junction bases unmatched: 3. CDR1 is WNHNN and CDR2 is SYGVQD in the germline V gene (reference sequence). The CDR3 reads CASSELAGTYNEQFF. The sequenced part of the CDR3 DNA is TGCGCCAGCAGTGAGCTAGCGGGAACTTACAATGAG.

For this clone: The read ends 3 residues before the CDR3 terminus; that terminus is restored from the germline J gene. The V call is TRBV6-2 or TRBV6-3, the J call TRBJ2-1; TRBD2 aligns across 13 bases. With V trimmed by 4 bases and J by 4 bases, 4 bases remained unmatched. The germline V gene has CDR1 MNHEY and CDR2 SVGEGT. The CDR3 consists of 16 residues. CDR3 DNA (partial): TGTGCCAGCAGTTCGACTAGCGGGGGGAGGTACAATGAG. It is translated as CASSSTSGGRYNE. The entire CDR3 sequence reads CASSSTSGGRYNEQFF.

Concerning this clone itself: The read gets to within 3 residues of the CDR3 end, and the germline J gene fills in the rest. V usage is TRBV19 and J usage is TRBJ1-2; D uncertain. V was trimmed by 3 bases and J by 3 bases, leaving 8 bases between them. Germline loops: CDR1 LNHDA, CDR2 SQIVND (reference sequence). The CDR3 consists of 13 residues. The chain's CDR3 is CASSMPYDYGYTF. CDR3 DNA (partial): TGTGCCAGTAGTATGCCCTACGACTATGGC.

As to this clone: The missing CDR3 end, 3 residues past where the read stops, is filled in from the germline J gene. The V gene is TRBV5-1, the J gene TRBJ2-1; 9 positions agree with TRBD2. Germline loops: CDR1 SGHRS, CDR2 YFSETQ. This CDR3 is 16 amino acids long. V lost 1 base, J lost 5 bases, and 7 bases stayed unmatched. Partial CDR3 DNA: TGCGCCAGCAGCTTGCGCGCTAGCGGGGAGAACAATGAG. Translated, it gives CASSLRASGENNE. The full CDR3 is CASSLRASGENNEQFF.

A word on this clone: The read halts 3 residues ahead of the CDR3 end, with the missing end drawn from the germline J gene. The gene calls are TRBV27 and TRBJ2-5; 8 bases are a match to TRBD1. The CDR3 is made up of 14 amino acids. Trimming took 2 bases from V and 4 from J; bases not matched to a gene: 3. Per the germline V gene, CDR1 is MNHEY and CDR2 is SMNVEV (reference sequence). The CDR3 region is CASSLTTGGETQYF. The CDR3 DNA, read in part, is TGTGCCAGCAGTTTAACCACAGGGGGAGAGACC.

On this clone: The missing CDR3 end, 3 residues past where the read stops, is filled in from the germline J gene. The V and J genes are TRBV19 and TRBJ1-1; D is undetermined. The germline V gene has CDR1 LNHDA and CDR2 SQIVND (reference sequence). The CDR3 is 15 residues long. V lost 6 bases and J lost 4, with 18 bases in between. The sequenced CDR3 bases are TGTGCCAGTAGAACCATCGGGGTCGGAGTCACTGAA. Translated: CASRTIGVGVTE. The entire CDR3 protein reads CASRTIGVGVTEAFF.